This T cell receptor beta chain originates from a study of cytomegalovirus exposure and HLA in healthy donors. As for this clone: The antigen is undetermined.

General observations from the study: TCR beta V- and J-gene trimming was later associated with a missense DCLRE1C variant.

The length of the CDR3 is 11 residues. V lost 4 bases and J lost 4, with 5 bases in between. CDR1 is SGDLS, CDR2 YYNGEE, per germline. PCR was performed using 60 Vbeta and 13 Jbeta primers. The repertoire was sequenced with immunoSEQ multiplex PCR; TCRdb's copy has only in-frame clones and lacks some. The table records fewer than 250,000 clones, 65% to 85% of them present only once. The chain recombines TRBV9 with TRBJ1-2; possible D gene TRBD1, 5 bases. The material sequenced was PBMCs. The source is a man aged 25 to 45 in good health and CMV-seronegative. In DNA form, the CDR3 reads TGTGCCAGCAGCCAGGGCTATGGCTACACCTTC. Amino acids: CASSQGYGYTF.